The TCR beta chain under discussion was sequenced for a study of cytomegalovirus exposure and HLA in healthy donors. The PCR contained 60 Vbeta and 13 Jbeta primers. TCRdb keeps only in-frame clones here, not all; method: immunoSEQ multiplex PCR. The data contain 90,000 to 110,000 clones, 55% to 75% of them singletons. Germline values: CDR1 MNHNY, CDR2 SVGAGI (reference sequence). The ends were cut back, 1 base at V and 10 bases at J, with 11 bases in the middle. This CDR3 region has 14 residues. This receptor was obtained from a woman aged 70-85 years in good health and CMV-seropositive. V usage is TRBV6-6 and J usage is TRBJ1-6, with D hard to call. The sample comprised PBMCs. The CDR3 region is CASSYLAVESPLHF. CDR3 nucleotides: TGTGCCAGCAGTTACTTAGCGGTGGAGTCACCCCTCCACTTT.